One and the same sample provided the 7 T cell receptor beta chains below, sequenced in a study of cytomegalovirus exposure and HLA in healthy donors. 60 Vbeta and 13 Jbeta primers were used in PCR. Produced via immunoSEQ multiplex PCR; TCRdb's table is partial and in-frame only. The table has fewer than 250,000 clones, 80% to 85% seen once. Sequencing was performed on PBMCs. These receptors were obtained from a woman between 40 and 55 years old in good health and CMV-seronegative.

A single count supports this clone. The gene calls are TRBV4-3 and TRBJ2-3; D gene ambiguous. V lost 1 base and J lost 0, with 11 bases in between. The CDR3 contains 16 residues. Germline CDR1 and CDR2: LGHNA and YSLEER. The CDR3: CASSQGSTPSTDTQYF. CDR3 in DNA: TGCGCCAGCAGCCAAGGAAGCACTCCTAGCACAGATACGCAGTATTTT.

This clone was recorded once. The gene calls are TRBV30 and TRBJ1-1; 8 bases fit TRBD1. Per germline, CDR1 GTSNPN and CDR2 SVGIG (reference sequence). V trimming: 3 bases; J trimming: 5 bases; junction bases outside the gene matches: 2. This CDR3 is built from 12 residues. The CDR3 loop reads CAWRDRVTEAFF. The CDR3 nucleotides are TGTGCCTGGAGGGACAGGGTAACTGAAGCTTTCTTT.

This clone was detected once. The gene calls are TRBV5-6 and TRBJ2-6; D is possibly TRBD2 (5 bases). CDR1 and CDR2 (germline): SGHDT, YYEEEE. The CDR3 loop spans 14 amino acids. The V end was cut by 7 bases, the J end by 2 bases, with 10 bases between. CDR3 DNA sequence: TGTGCCAGCCAGATGAGGGCTGGGGCCAACGTCCTGACTTTC. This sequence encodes CASQMRAGANVLTF.

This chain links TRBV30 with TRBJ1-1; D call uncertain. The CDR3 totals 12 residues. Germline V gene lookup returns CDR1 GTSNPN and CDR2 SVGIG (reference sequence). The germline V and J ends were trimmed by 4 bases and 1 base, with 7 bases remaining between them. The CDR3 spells CAWKNRNTEAFF. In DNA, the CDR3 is TGTGCCTGGAAGAACAGGAACACTGAAGCTTTCTTT.

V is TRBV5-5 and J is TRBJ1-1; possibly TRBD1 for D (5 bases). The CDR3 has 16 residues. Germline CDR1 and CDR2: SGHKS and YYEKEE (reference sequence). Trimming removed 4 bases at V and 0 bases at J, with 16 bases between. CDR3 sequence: CASSLGQGGMNTEAFF. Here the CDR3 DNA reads TGTGCCAGCAGCCTGGGGCAGGGTGGGATGAACACTGAAGCTTTCTTT.

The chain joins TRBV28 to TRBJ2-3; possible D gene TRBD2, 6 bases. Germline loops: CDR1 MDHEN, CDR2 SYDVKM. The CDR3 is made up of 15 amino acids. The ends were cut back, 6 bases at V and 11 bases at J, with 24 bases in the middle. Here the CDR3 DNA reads TGTGCCAGCAGCTTGGACTACCGAGCAGGCGAAAAGCAGTATTTT. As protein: CASSLDYRAGEKQYF.

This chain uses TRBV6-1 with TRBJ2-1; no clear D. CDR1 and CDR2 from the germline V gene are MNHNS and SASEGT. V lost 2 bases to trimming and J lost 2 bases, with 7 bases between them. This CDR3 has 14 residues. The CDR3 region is CASSEMAPYNEQFF. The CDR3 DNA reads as TGTGCCAGCAGTGAAATGGCCCCCTACAATGAGCAGTTCTTC.